These 25 T cell receptor beta chains share one sample of origin, sequenced in a study of CD8+CD57+ T cells in acquired aplastic anemia. Sequenced patients had shown CD8+CD57+ cell expansion by flow cytometry. CDR3 and TCR beta VDJ profiling relied on a genomic DNA template. TCRdb reanalysed the reads using MiXCR and keeps one entry per CDR3 protein. The data hold just over 200,000 distinct CDR3 sequences, with about 62% observed a single time. Material for sequencing was sorted CD4+, CD8+, or CD8+CD57+ T cells (not recorded which) from PBMCs. The receptor source for this set is a human donor with aplastic anemia.

This chain uses TRBV7-9 with TRBJ1-2; D is perhaps TRBD1 (5 bases). The germline CDR1 and CDR2 sequences are SEHNR and FQNEAQ (reference sequence). CDR3 size: 15 residues. V was pared by 7 bases and J by 4 bases, with 19 bases between. The CDR3 here is CASNHGSAGVYGYTF. CDR3 coding DNA: TGTGCCAGCAACCACGGGTCGGCGGGGGTCTATGGCTACACCTTC.

Remarks on this clonotype: This may be a read error: a much more frequent sequence differs by one nucleotide. The rearrangement joins TRBV5-1 to TRBJ2-2; 10 positions match TRBD1. Germline values: CDR1 SGHRS, CDR2 YFSETQ. The V segment lost 3 bases and the J segment 5 bases; nucleotides outside the gene matches: 7. The CDR3 is 16 residues long. CDR3 loop: CASSWDRGIGTGELFF. In DNA, the CDR3 is TGCGCCAGCAGCTGGGACAGGGGTATTGGAACCGGGGAGCTGTTTTTT.

The chain is built from TRBV2 and TRBJ1-1, with a tentative D call TRBD1 (5 bases). Germline CDR1 and CDR2: SNHLY and FYNNEI. V was trimmed by 6 bases and J by 3 bases, leaving 8 bases between them. The CDR3 is 12 residues long. DNA for the CDR3: TGTGCCAGCAGGGGACCTGACACTGAAGCTTTCTTT. This sequence encodes CASRGPDTEAFF.

This clonotype was counted at least ten times. The rearrangement links TRBV12-3 or TRBV12-4 to TRBJ2-1; weak D call: TRBD2 (6 bases). The CDR3 contains 14 residues. V lost 7 bases to trimming and J lost 7 bases, with 17 bases between them. The CDR3 DNA sequence: TGTGCCAGCAATTACGGGGGAATCGGGAATGAGCAGTTCTTC. Encoded protein: CASNYGGIGNEQFF.

This chain connects TRBV10-3 to TRBJ2-7; 7 bases align to TRBD2. V trimming: 5 bases; J trimming: 5 bases; junction bases outside the gene matches: 15. This CDR3 has 16 amino acids. The germline V gene encodes CDR1 ENHRY and CDR2 SYGVKD. CDR3 amino acids: CAISRGGAGTDDEQYF. CDR3 nucleotide sequence: TGTGCCATCAGTAGGGGAGGGGCAGGGACGGACGACGAGCAGTACTTC.

This chain connects TRBV2 to TRBJ1-3, with D possibly TRBD1 on 6 matching bases. V shed 5 bases and J shed 1 base, with 18 bases lying between them. In germline, CDR1 is SNHLY, CDR2 FYNNEI. The CDR3 runs to 17 residues. The CDR3 nucleotides read TGTGCCAGCAGTTTGCAGGGGCCGGAAACTTCTGGAAACACCATATATTTT. Translation gives CASSLQGPETSGNTIYF. Supplemented by reference TRBV2 and TRBJ1-3, the full variable domain reads EPEVTQTPSHQVTQMGQEVILRCVPISNHLYFYWYRQILGQKVEFLVSFYNNEISEKSEIFDDQFSVERPDGSNFTLKIRSTKLEDSAMYFCASSLQGPETSGNTIYFGEGSWLTVV.

In its sample, this clonotype was seen a few times. This clone may be a read error of a much larger clone one base away. V usage is TRBV7-8 and J usage is TRBJ2-1; 10 bases line up with TRBD2. The germline gives CDR1 SGHVS, CDR2 FQNEAQ. This CDR3 has 16 amino acids. The CDR3 here is CASSFLAGDSYSEQFF. CDR3 DNA: TGTGCCAGCAGCTTCCTAGCGGGAGACTCCTACAGTGAGCAGTTCTTC.

In this sample, this clonotype turned up a few times. V usage is TRBV2 and J usage is TRBJ2-3; TRBD2 matches at 7 bases. V was clipped by 4 bases and J by 3 bases; unmatched bases: 7. The CDR3 length is 15 residues. Germline loops: CDR1 SNHLY, CDR2 FYNNEI. The CDR3 DNA reads as TGTGCCAGCAGTGTCAATCGGGGGGAGACAGATACGCAGTATTTT. Protein: CASSVNRGETDTQYF.

The CDR3 loop reads CASRTGTASLSTEAFF. The CDR3 region has the DNA TGTGCCAGCAGGACCGGGACAGCGTCTTTATCCACTGAAGCTTTCTTT. This chain uses TRBV2 with TRBJ1-1; 7 positions match TRBD1. The CDR3 extends over 16 amino acids. The V segment lost 6 bases and the J segment 4 bases; nucleotides outside the gene matches: 14. CDR1 is SNHLY and CDR2 is FYNNEI in the germline V gene.

This sequence joins TRBV6-1 and TRBJ2-7; 8 nucleotides agree with TRBD1. CDR1 MNHNS and CDR2 SASEGT come from the germline V gene. The CDR3 is 15 amino acids. J was trimmed by 5 bases and V by 6 bases; bases with no gene match: 12. DNA for the CDR3: TGTGCCAGCAGGGAGACAGGGGTACCCCCGGACGAGCAGTACTTC. This sequence encodes CASRETGVPPDEQYF.

This clonotype was recorded many times. The chain carries TRBV11-3 and TRBJ1-1; a weak D match, TRBD1 (6 bases). Between the trimmed V and J ends, which lost 2 bases and 5 bases, there was a span of 9 bases. The germline V gene encodes CDR1 SGHNT and CDR2 YENEEA. The CDR3 contains 13 residues. The CDR3 DNA follows: TGTGCCAGCAGCTTAACAGGGAAAACTGAAGCTTTCTTT. Translated, it gives CASSLTGKTEAFF. The full variable domain, rest sourced from reference TRBV11-3 and TRBJ1-1, is EAGVVQSPRYKIIEKKQPVAFWCNPISGHNTLYWYLQNLGQGPELLIRYENEEAVDDSQLPKDRFSAERLKGVDSTLKIQPAELGDSAVYLCASSLTGKTEAFFGQGTRLTVV.

With regard to this clonotype: An end of the junction differs from the germline gene, which may be a read error. This sequence joins TRBV7-7 and TRBJ2-7; perhaps TRBD1 as D (5 bases). Looked up from germline, CDR1 is SSHAT and CDR2 is FNYEAQ (reference sequence). The length of the CDR3 is 14 residues. The CDR3 DNA follows: TGTGCTAGCAGCCCCTTGACAGACGCCTACGAGCAGTACTTC. It yields the protein CASSPLTDAYEQYF. Using reference TRBV7-7 and TRBJ2-7 for the parts outside the CDR3, the full variable domain is GAGVSQSPRYKVTKRGQDVTLRCDPISSHATLYWYQQALGQGPEFLTYFNYEAQPDKSGLPSDRFSAERPEGSISTLTIQRTEQRDSAMYRCASSPLTDAYEQYFGPGTRLTVT.

V gene TRBV2 combines with J gene TRBJ2-7; D is possibly TRBD2 (6 bases). Germline V CDR1 and CDR2: SNHLY, FYNNEI. Deletions cut 3 bases from V and 2 bases from J, with 11 bases between. The CDR3 length is 14 residues. DNA for the CDR3: TGTGCCAGCAGTGAGGGAGGAGGAACCTACGAGCAGTACTTC. Its translation: CASSEGGGTYEQYF. Supplemented by reference TRBV2 and TRBJ2-7, the full variable domain reads EPEVTQTPSHQVTQMGQEVILRCVPISNHLYFYWYRQILGQKVEFLVSFYNNEISEKSEIFDDQFSVERPDGSNFTLKIRSTKLEDSAMYFCASSEGGGTYEQYFGPGTRLTVT.

The rearrangement links TRBV7-9 to TRBJ2-1; 8 positions match TRBD2. Germline CDR1 SEHNR, CDR2 FQNEAQ (reference sequence). This CDR3 comprises 16 residues. With 1 base clipped from V and 3 bases from J, the junction kept 5 bases outside the gene matches. The CDR3 DNA sequence: TGTGCCAGCAGCTTAGTACGAGCGGGGGTCTACAATGAGCAGTTCTTC. The encoded protein is CASSLVRAGVYNEQFF.

The chain recombines TRBV19 with TRBJ2-1; TRBD2 matches at 11 bases. Germline V gene sequence: CDR1 LNHDA, CDR2 SQIVND (reference sequence). Trimming removed 6 bases from V and 5 bases from J; junction bases left unmatched: 3. The CDR3 has 14 amino acids. CDR3 residues: CASRALAGDNEQFF. The CDR3 bases are TGTGCCAGTAGGGCACTAGCGGGGGACAATGAGCAGTTCTTC.

The chain uses TRBV10-1 and TRBJ2-7; 9 bases map to TRBD2. The end of the DNA is better explained by TRBJ2-1, so the J call may be wrong. CDR1 is WNHNN, CDR2 SYGVQD, per germline (reference sequence). The CDR3 runs 16 residues. The CDR3 sequence: CASSAWGAGGRYEQFF. CDR3 nucleotides: TGCGCCAGCAGTGCATGGGGGGCGGGGGGGCGTTATGAGCAGTTCTTC.

V gene TRBV2 combines with J gene TRBJ1-5, with D perhaps matching TRBD1 (5 bases). Trimming pared 4 bases from V and 0 bases from J, leaving 7 bases between. From germline, CDR1 is SNHLY and CDR2 FYNNEI. The CDR3 spans 14 residues. CDR3 nucleotides: TGTGCCAGCAGTGGACAGACTAGCAATCAGCCCCAGCATTTT. The encoded protein is CASSGQTSNQPQHF.

The chain links TRBV11-2 to TRBJ2-7; tentative D call: TRBD1 (6 bases). The germline gives CDR1 SGHAT, CDR2 FQNNGV. Trimming cost V 4 bases and J 3 bases, with 13 bases left between them. The CDR3 sequence is 14 residues long. The chain's CDR3 is CASSSRETGYEQYF. CDR3 DNA sequence: TGTGCCAGCAGCTCAAGAGAGACAGGCTACGAGCAGTACTTC.

CDR3 in amino acids: CASSLERFHEQYF. The CDR3 coding sequence is TGTGCCAGCAGCTTAGAGCGGTTCCACGAGCAGTACTTC. The chain recombines TRBV7-2 with TRBJ2-7, with D perhaps TRBD2 (5 bases). Germline V gene data show CDR1 as SGHTA and CDR2 as FQGNSA. V lost 1 base to trimming and J lost 5 bases, with 9 bases between them. This CDR3 has 13 amino acids.

A few counts support this clonotype. As DNA, the CDR3 is TGCAGTGCTAGAAGGGTCGAGCAGTACTTC. This sequence encodes CSARRVEQYF. The J gene is TRBJ2-7, the V gene TRBV20-1, with no clear D. Germline V gives CDR1 DFQATT, CDR2 SNEGSKA (reference sequence). V lost 2 bases, J lost 6 bases, and 5 bases lay in between. This CDR3 contains 10 residues.

This clonotype was counted at least ten times. The chain couples TRBV11-2 to TRBJ2-7; 7 bases fit TRBD2. This CDR3 has 14 amino acids. The ends lost 5 bases at V and 9 bases at J; junction bases unmatched: 13. Germline V lookup: CDR1 SGHAT, CDR2 FQNNGV. DNA of the CDR3: TGTGCCAGCAGCCCCAGTCCAGGGACTACGGGGCAGTACTTC. Amino acids: CASSPSPGTTGQYF. Full variable domain (rest looked up from reference TRBV11-2 and TRBJ2-7): EAGVAQSPRYKIIEKRQSVAFWCNPISGHATLYWYQQILGQGPKLLIQFQNNGVVDDSQLPKDRFSAERLKGVDSTLKIQPAKLEDSAVYLCASSPSPGTTGQYFGPGTRLTVT.

On this clonotype itself: Relative to the germline gene, one junction end is altered; a read error may explain this. The V gene is TRBV5-6, the J gene TRBJ1-1; D call uncertain. The CDR3 runs to 14 residues. The germline CDR1 and CDR2 sequences are SGHDT and YYEEEE. The CDR3 region is CASSLEWLNTEAFF. CDR3 nucleotides: TGCGCCAGCAGCCTGGAGTGGCTTAACACTGAAGCTTTCTTT. Filled out from reference TRBV5-6 and TRBJ1-1, the complete variable domain reads DAGVTQSPTHLIKTRGQQVTLRCSPKSGHDTVSWYQQALGQGPQFIFQYYEEEERQRGNFPDRFSGHQFPNYSSELNVNALLLGDSALYLCASSLEWLNTEAFFGQGTRLTVV.

V and J are TRBV7-2 and TRBJ1-4, with unresolved D. The CDR3 covers 13 residues. Germline CDR1 reads SGHTA; CDR2 reads FQGNSA. Trimming removed 3 bases at V and 8 bases at J, with 10 bases between. For the CDR3, the DNA is TGTGCCAGCAGCTTCCCCAAGGGCGAAAAACTGTTTTTT. Translating gives CASSFPKGEKLFF.

The chain has TRBV7-9 and TRBJ2-7; the D call may be TRBD1 or TRBD2 (5 bases each). The CDR3 contains 17 residues. The germline V gene encodes CDR1 SEHNR and CDR2 FQNEAQ (reference sequence). Trimming took off 5 bases at V and 2 bases at J, with 22 bases between the two ends. This CDR3 reads CASSPLWSGTIAYEQYF. The DNA for the CDR3 is TGTGCCAGCAGCCCGCTCTGGTCCGGGACCATTGCCTACGAGCAGTACTTC.

This clonotype was seen a handful of times. The chain uses TRBV12-3 or TRBV12-4 and TRBJ1-2; no clear D. CDR3 size: 14 residues. Trimming removed 6 bases from V and 4 bases from J, with 15 bases in between. The chain's CDR3 is CASSPRLTPYGYTF. The DNA of the CDR3 is TGTGCCAGCAGCCCCAGGCTAACCCCCTATGGCTACACCTTC.